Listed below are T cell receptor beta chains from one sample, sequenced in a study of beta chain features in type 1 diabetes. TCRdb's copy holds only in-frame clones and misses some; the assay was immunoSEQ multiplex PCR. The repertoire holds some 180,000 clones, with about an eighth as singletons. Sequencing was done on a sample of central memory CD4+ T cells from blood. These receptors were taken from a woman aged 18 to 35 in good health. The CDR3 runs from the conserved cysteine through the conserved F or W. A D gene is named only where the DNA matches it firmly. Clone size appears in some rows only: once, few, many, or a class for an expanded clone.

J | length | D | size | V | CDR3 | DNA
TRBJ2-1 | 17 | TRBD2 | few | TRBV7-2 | CASSLRRTSGGDVEQFF | TGTGCCAGCAGCCTGAGAAGGACTAGCGGGGGGGACGTTGAGCAGTTCTTC
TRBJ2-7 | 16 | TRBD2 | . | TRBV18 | CASSPPGSGRIDEQYF | TGTGCCAGCTCACCACCAGGAAGCGGGAGGATCGACGAGCAGTACTTC
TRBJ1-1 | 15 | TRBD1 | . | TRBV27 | CASRRTGGGVTEAFF | TGTGCCAGCAGGAGGACAGGGGGTGGTGTCACTGAAGCTTTCTTT
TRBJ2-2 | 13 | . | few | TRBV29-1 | CSVRGGNTGELFF | TGCAGCGTTAGGGGGGGAAACACCGGGGAGCTGTTTTTT
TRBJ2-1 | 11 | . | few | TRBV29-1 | CSVEWGSEQFF | TGCAGCGTTGAATGGGGCAGTGAGCAGTTCTTC
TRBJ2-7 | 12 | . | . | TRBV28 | CASSLRGREQYF | TGTGCCAGCAGTTTGCGGGGGCGCGAGCAGTACTTC
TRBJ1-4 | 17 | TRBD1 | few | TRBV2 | CASGNRDRAEANEKLFF | TGTGCCAGTGGGAACCGGGACAGGGCTGAAGCTAATGAAAAACTGTTTTTT
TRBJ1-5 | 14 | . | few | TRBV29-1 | CSVATGYSNQPQHF | TGCAGCGTCGCGACAGGCTATAGCAATCAGCCCCAGCATTTT
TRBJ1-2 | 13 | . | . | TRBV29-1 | CSVVRRDTDGYTF | TGCAGCGTTGTCAGACGGGACACAGATGGCTACACCTTC
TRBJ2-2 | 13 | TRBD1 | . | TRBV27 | CASRGQPTGELFF | TGTGCCAGCAGGGGACAGCCCACCGGGGAGCTGTTTTTT
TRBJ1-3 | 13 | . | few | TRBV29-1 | CSVVQDSGNTIYF | TGCAGCGTTGTCCAGGACTCTGGAAACACCATATATTTT
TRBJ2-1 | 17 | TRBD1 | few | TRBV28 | CASRGAGTGLSYNEQFF | TGTGCCAGCAGAGGGGCCGGGACAGGGCTTTCCTACAATGAGCAGTTCTTC
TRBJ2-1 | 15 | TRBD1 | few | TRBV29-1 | CSVSPVGTGGGEQFF | TGCAGCGTTTCCCCCGTCGGGACAGGGGGCGGCGAGCAGTTCTTC
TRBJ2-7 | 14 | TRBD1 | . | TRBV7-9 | CASSLVQGEYEQYF | TGTGCCAGCAGCTTAGTGCAGGGGGAATACGAGCAGTACTTC
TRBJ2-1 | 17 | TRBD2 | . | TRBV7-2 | CASSSRRTSGRGNEQFF | TGTGCCAGCAGCTCCCGCCGGACTAGCGGGAGGGGGAATGAGCAGTTCTTC
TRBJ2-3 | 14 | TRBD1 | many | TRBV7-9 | CASSYGQAADTQYF | TGTGCCAGCAGCTACGGACAGGCCGCAGATACGCAGTATTTT
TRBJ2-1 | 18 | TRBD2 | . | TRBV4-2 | CASSQGSGSGRSYNEQFF | TGTGCCAGCAGCCAAGGGTCCGGGAGCGGGAGGTCCTACAATGAGCAGTTCTTC
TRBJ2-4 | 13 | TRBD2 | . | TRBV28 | CASSFGTKTLQYF | TGTGCCAGCAGTTTTGGGACTAAGACCCTTCAGTACTTC